The subject of this entry is one T cell receptor beta chain. Its recognized antigen is unknown. Base-call qualities are not available, and no considerably larger clone is one nucleotide away. The time point label, read with the paper, signifies: week 35, safety follow-up. Each vaccine dose was 300 ug of a 20-mer mutant IDH1 peptide in Montanide, given subcutaneously with topical imiquimod. Patients were given eight vaccinations, in weeks 1, 3, 5, 7, 11, 15, 19 and 23, which matched visits V03 through V10. All donors had newly diagnosed IDH1-mutant astrocytomas of WHO grade 3 or 4 that showed loss of nuclear ATRX. The samples were drawn from NOA16, a multicentre, single-arm, open-label phase I trial in Germany that tested a mutant IDH1 peptide vaccine in humans for the first time. The DNeasy Blood and Tissue Kit was used to extract genomic DNA from EDTA blood for TCRB sequencing. The data are from a study of a mutant IDH1 vaccine in newly diagnosed glioma (dated by TCRdb to about 2021). Some background on the complete study: Vaccination was initiated 4-6 weeks after radiotherapy alone, or concurrently with temozolomide cycles in the chemotherapy-containing groups. The week-35 safety follow-up was designated visit V12, and the week-47 end of study was designated visit V13. Prior to enrollment, standard therapy consisting of radiotherapy alone, temozolomide alone, or radiochemotherapy with temozolomide had been administered to patients, with the combination being received by most patients. Longitudinal TCRB deep sequencing was done for 25 to 30 treated patients, wherever samples were available for exploratory analyses. The 30 to 40 treated patients were approximately 62% male and around 40% female, with a mean age of roughly 42 years. Peripheral blood was drawn at six visits: V03 (baseline), V05, V07, V10, V12 and V13.

Deletion took 5 bases off V and 2 bases off J, with a span of 13 bases between the germline ends. The CDR3 covers 15 residues, taking in both the cysteine and the phenylalanine. Of the read, only the CDR3 DNA is kept; its 45 bases are in frame from base 1. Sequences LNHDA (CDR1) and SQIVND (CDR2) are obtained from the germline V gene (reference sequence). Receptor amplification or capture employed the immunoSEQ multiplex PCR assay. Rearranged TCR beta chain sequences were amplified using the hsTCRB Kit according to the manufacturer's protocol. An Illumina MiSeq was used to sequence the TCRB libraries. Per the original workflow: Demultiplexing, trimming and gene mapping were performed with the kit vendor's proprietary platform. TCRdb mirrors the immuneACCESS table, restricted to in-frame sequences. Some clones are absent from its copies; in checked studies, under half trace to an unresolved V gene, and the reason for the others is unknown. The V and J calls and the clone size are those of that table, but D and trimming were determined from the DNA. The sample table contains some 29,000 clones; only one count was recorded for roughly three quarters of them. About 10% of the sample goes to the ten largest clones.

Results the study describes overall, beyond this receptor: Availability determined which PBMC samples were chosen for TCRB deep sequencing. The authors noted that analyses of patient blood samples could not be reproduced because of sample limitations. Immune responses induced by the vaccine were seen in over 90% of patients across multiple MHC alleles. Pseudoprogression appeared unrelated to alterations in the top peripheral T cell clonotypes detected by TCRB sequencing.

This receptor was taken from a woman under 40 with glioma. Some clones in this sample may be carry-over from other donors' samples. Sequencing used PBMCs, obtained from a glioma patient whose treatment included an IDH1 peptide vaccine. This chain is built from TRBV19 and TRBJ1-5; possibly the D gene is TRBD1, per 5 matching bases. The DNA is TGTGCCAGTAGTGGGGCCGGGAGGGGCAATCAGCCCCAGCATTTT. Its product reads: CASSGAGRGNQPQHF. The CDR3 plus the reference TRBV19 and TRBJ1-5 genes for the other parts give the full variable domain: DGGITQSPKYLFRKEGQNVTLSCEQNLNHDAMYWYRQDPGQGLRLIYYSQIVNDFQKGDIAEGYSVSREKKESFPLTVTSAQKNPTAFYLCASSGAGRGNQPQHFGDGTRLSIL.